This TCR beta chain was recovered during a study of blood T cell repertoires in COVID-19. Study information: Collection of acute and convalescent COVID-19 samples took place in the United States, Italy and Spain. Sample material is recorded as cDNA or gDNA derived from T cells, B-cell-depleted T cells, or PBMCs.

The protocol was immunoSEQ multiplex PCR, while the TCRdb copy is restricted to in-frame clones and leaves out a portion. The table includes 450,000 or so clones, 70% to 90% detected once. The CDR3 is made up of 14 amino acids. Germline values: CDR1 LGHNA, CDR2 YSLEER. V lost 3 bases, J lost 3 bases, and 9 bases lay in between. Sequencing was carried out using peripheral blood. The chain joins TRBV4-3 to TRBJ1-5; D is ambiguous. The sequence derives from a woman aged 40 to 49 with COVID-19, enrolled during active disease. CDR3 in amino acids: CASSQAPSNQPQHF. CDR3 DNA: TGCGCCAGCAGCCAGGCTCCTTCCAATCAGCCCCAGCATTTT.